These 24 T cell receptor beta chains originate from one sample sequenced in a study of radiation and T cells in renal cell carcinoma. Repertoires were generated with immunoSEQ multiplex PCR, while TCRdb's copy carries only in-frame clones and drops some. The sample shows 100,000 to 150,000 clones, more than 75% of them seen only once. Sample time point: blood 2 weeks post-SBRT. Treatment: 15 Gy SBRT to primary tumor, nephrectomy 4 weeks later. The sequences come from blood, collected from a patient whose treatment included radiotherapy and nephrectomy. Every receptor here comes from a woman aged 70-85 years with renal cell carcinoma.

The chain links TRBV6-5 to TRBJ2-5; perhaps TRBD2 as D (6 bases). V lost 5 bases and J lost 3, with 10 bases in between. The CDR3 is 13 residues long. CDR1 and CDR2 (germline): MNHEY, SVGAGI. In nucleotides, the CDR3 is TGTGCCAGCAGTGCGGGGAGGAAAGAGACCCAGTACTTC. Protein: CASSAGRKETQYF.

This clone has a single count. The rearrangement joins TRBV23-1 to TRBJ1-1; a possible D gene is TRBD1 (5 bases). TRBV23-1 is labeled an ORF, and its function is uncertain. This CDR3 is 14 amino acids long. With 3 bases removed from V and 11 bases from J, the gap between germline ends came to 19 bases. The DNA of the CDR3 is TGCGCCAGCAGTCACCTGGGGGGTCGGAGGTGTGCTTTCTTT. Amino acid sequence: CASSHLGGRRCAFF.

J is TRBJ1-1 and V is TRBV9; 7 bases are shared with TRBD1. Losses at the gene ends were 7 bases for V and 1 base for J; bases not matched to a gene: 7. The length of the CDR3 is 14 residues. Germline V gene sequence: CDR1 SGDLS, CDR2 YYNGEE. CDR3 loop: CASSPRTGNTEAFF. The CDR3 DNA follows: TGTGCCAGCTCCCCCAGGACAGGGAACACTGAAGCTTTCTTT.

The chain couples TRBV14 to TRBJ2-7; 9 nucleotides agree with TRBD2. Germline V lookup: CDR1 SGHDN, CDR2 FVKESK. The CDR3 contains 14 residues. With V trimmed by 4 bases and J by 3 bases, 4 bases remained unmatched. The CDR3 bases are TGTGCCAGCAGCCGGGGTAGCGGGGGCTACGAGCAGTACTTC. Amino acids: CASSRGSGGYEQYF.

V gene TRBV5-1 combines with J gene TRBJ2-2, with 7 bases fitting TRBD1. Germline V gene sequence: CDR1 SGHRS, CDR2 YFSETQ. This CDR3 has 15 residues. With V trimmed by 2 bases and J by 6 bases, 7 bases remained unmatched. CDR3 bases: TGCGCCAGCAGCTTACAGGGGTTAAGCTCCGGGGAGCTGTTTTTT. It is translated as CASSLQGLSSGELFF.

The chain couples TRBV11-2 to TRBJ2-7, with 10 bases lining up with TRBD2. V lost 4 bases and J lost 7; bases outside the gene matches: 10. CDR1 is SGHAT, CDR2 FQNNGV, per germline. CDR3 length: 15 amino acids. The CDR3 region is CASSSPSGGAGEQYF. The DNA for the CDR3 is TGTGCCAGCAGCTCCCCCAGCGGGGGGGCAGGGGAGCAGTACTTC.

The chain is built from TRBV27 and TRBJ2-3, with TRBD2 matching 8 bases. The junction had 14 bases not matched to a gene; V was cut back by 3 bases and J by 3 bases. Germline V CDR1 and CDR2: MNHEY, SMNVEV (reference sequence). The CDR3 runs 18 residues. The CDR3 DNA reads as TGTGCCAGCAGTTTCCAAGGACTAGCCCGGGGGGGGACAGATACGCAGTATTTT. Translation gives CASSFQGLARGGTDTQYF.

The V call is TRBV19, the J call TRBJ1-1; weak D call: TRBD1 (5 bases). Germline V gene sequence: CDR1 LNHDA, CDR2 SQIVND (reference sequence). The CDR3 loop spans 13 amino acids. The V and J ends lost 4 bases and 8 bases respectively, with 14 bases between them. CDR3 residues: CASSTTERIEAFF. The CDR3 DNA follows: TGTGCCAGTAGTACGACAGAGAGGATCGAAGCTTTCTTT.

The chain joins TRBV14 to TRBJ2-7; D perhaps matches TRBD1 (6 bases). Germline values: CDR1 SGHDN, CDR2 FVKESK. The CDR3 has 13 amino acids. The V end was cut by 2 bases, the J end by 4 bases, with 9 bases between. For the CDR3, the DNA is TGTGCCAGCAGCCAAAACAGGGATTACGAGCAGTACTTC. It encodes CASSQNRDYEQYF.

This chain uses TRBV9 with TRBJ2-5, with 9 bases matching TRBD1. The trim removed 4 bases at V and 1 base at J, leaving 5 bases unmatched. Germline CDR1 and CDR2: SGDLS and YYNGEE. This CDR3 has 15 amino acids. The CDR3 DNA follows: TGTGCCAGCAGCCCAAGGACAGGGGTCCAAGAGACCCAGTACTTC. Protein product: CASSPRTGVQETQYF.

The chain recombines TRBV7-8 with TRBJ2-7; D is unresolved. The germline CDR1 and CDR2 sequences are SGHVS and FQNEAQ. Trimming cost V 2 bases and J 5 bases, with 16 bases left between them. This CDR3 region has 15 residues. CDR3 DNA: TGTGCCAGCAGCTTACAGGTCTCAGCCGCTGACGAGCAGTACTTC. Residues: CASSLQVSAADEQYF.

V usage is TRBV28 and J usage is TRBJ1-1, with D tentatively TRBD1 (5 bases). V was trimmed by 6 bases and J by 1 base, leaving 12 bases between them. This CDR3 is built from 14 residues. From germline, CDR1 is MDHEN and CDR2 SYDVKM. CDR3 amino acids: CASSVRVTNTEAFF. CDR3 bases: TGTGCCAGCAGCGTCAGGGTCACGAACACTGAAGCTTTCTTT. The variable domain in full, with the rest retrieved from reference TRBV28 and TRBJ1-1, is DVKVTQSSRYLVKRTGEKVFLECVQDMDHENMFWYRQDPGLGLRLIYFSYDVKMKEKGDIPEGYSVSREKKERFSLILESASTNQTSMYLCASSVRVTNTEAFFGQGTRLTVV.

This chain uses TRBV6-6 with TRBJ2-2, with 8 bases that match TRBD2. The CDR3 extends over 15 amino acids. V dropped 2 bases and J dropped 4; count of bases not matched to a gene: 3. Germline CDR1 is MNHNY and CDR2 is SVGAGI (reference sequence). In nucleotides, the CDR3 is TGTGCCAGCAGTTACCGGGCGGGGGGCACCGGGGAGCTGTTTTTT. Its translation is CASSYRAGGTGELFF.

This clone was counted ten times or more. V is TRBV2 and J is TRBJ1-2, with D tentatively TRBD1 (5 bases). Germline assignment: CDR1 SNHLY and CDR2 FYNNEI. Trimming stripped 3 bases from V and 6 bases from J, with 5 bases between. The CDR3 runs 11 residues. The CDR3 DNA reads as TGTGCCAGCAGTGACAGGGATGGCTACACCTTC. Translating it yields CASSDRDGYTF.

The DNA for the CDR3 is TGCAGCGTAAATTTCGCATGGGAGACCCAGTACTTC. It is translated as CSVNFAWETQYF. The chain has TRBV29-1 and TRBJ2-5; D not certain. The V end was cut by 6 bases, the J end by 5 bases, with 13 bases between. The germline gives CDR1 SQVTM, CDR2 ANQGSEA. This CDR3 has 12 residues.

The V and J genes are TRBV6-5 and TRBJ2-1, with TRBD1 matching over 7 bases. CDR3 length: 13 amino acids. The ends lost 7 bases at V and 7 bases at J; junction bases unmatched: 7. Germline V CDR1 and CDR2: MNHEY, SVGAGI. The CDR3 spells CASTLQGSNEQFF. The CDR3 DNA reads as TGTGCCAGCACCCTACAGGGGTCTAATGAGCAGTTCTTC.

Only one count was recorded for this clone. Here the CDR3 reads CASSQARLAGDLAKNIQYF. The CDR3 DNA sequence: TGCGCCAGCAGCCAAGCCCGGCTAGCGGGGGATTTAGCCAAAAACATTCAGTACTTC. This sequence joins TRBV4-3 and TRBJ2-4; 10 nucleotides match TRBD2. The germline V gene encodes CDR1 LGHNA and CDR2 YSLEER. The ends lost 1 base at V and 0 bases at J; junction bases unmatched: 9. The CDR3 extends over 19 amino acids.

With respect to this clone: The junction does not match germline at one end; this may be a read error. The gene calls are TRBV2 and TRBJ2-5, with a tentative D call TRBD1 (6 bases). CDR1 SNHLY and CDR2 FYNNEI come from the germline V gene. The CDR3 totals 13 residues. CDR3 nucleotides: TGTGCCAGCAGCGAAGGTCTCAGGGGCACCCAGTACTTC. Amino acids: CASSEGLRGTQYF.

This clone has only one observation. The V call is TRBV19, the J call TRBJ1-1, with D possibly TRBD1 on 5 matching bases. Germline values: CDR1 LNHDA, CDR2 SQIVND (reference sequence). The germline V and J ends were trimmed by 9 bases and 2 bases, with 10 bases remaining between them. The CDR3 has 12 residues. CDR3 nucleotides: TGTGCCAGAGAAGGGGTAAACACTGAAGCTTTCTTT. Protein product: CAREGVNTEAFF.

The V call is TRBV19, the J call TRBJ1-1, with a weak D call TRBD1 (6 bases). Trimming took 5 bases from V and 4 from J, leaving 14 bases between them. Germline V gene lookup returns CDR1 LNHDA and CDR2 SQIVND (reference sequence). The CDR3 is 14 residues long. For the CDR3, the DNA is TGTGCCAGTAGTGAACAGGGCGGGGGCACTGAAGCTTTCTTT. Residues: CASSEQGGGTEAFF.

The chain has TRBV2 and TRBJ2-1; 8 nucleotides align to TRBD2. Germline V CDR1 and CDR2: SNHLY, FYNNEI. V trimming: 1 base; J trimming: 4 bases; junction bases outside the gene matches: 3. The CDR3 is 15 amino acids. CDR3 in amino acids: CASSEEGGGYNEQFF. The CDR3 DNA reads TGTGCCAGCAGTGAAGAAGGCGGGGGGTACAATGAGCAGTTCTTC.

The gene calls are TRBV5-6 and TRBJ2-5; possibly TRBD1 for D (5 bases). V lost 4 bases, J lost 5 bases, and 27 bases lay in between. CDR1 and CDR2 from the germline V gene are SGHDT and YYEEEE. This CDR3 is 18 amino acids long. The CDR3 DNA reads TGTGCCAGCAGCCCCTCAGGTCGGGTAGGCAGGGCAGGGGAGACCCAGTACTTC. Protein product: CASSPSGRVGRAGETQYF. The whole variable domain, filled in from reference TRBV5-6 and TRBJ2-5, reads DAGVTQSPTHLIKTRGQQVTLRCSPKSGHDTVSWYQQALGQGPQFIFQYYEEEERQRGNFPDRFSGHQFPNYSSELNVNALLLGDSALYLCASSPSGRVGRAGETQYFGPGTRLLVL.

This sequence joins TRBV6-1 and TRBJ2-1; TRBD2 matches at 12 bases. The CDR3 runs 15 residues. Per the germline V gene, CDR1 is MNHNS and CDR2 is SASEGT. V lost 5 bases to trimming and J lost 8 bases; unmatched junction nucleotides: 7. For the CDR3, the DNA is TGTGCCAGCAGTTTACTAGCGGGGGGTCGGGATGAGCAGTTCTTC. It codes for CASSLLAGGRDEQFF.

The genes are TRBV11-2 and TRBJ2-1; 9 bases align to TRBD1. From germline, CDR1 is SGHAT and CDR2 FQNNGV. This CDR3 contains 15 residues. After removal of 4 bases from V and 9 bases from J, the junction contained 10 bases not matched to a gene. The chain's CDR3 is CASSSPGTGRGEQFF. The CDR3 DNA reads as TGTGCCAGCAGCTCCCCCGGGACAGGGAGAGGTGAGCAGTTCTTC.